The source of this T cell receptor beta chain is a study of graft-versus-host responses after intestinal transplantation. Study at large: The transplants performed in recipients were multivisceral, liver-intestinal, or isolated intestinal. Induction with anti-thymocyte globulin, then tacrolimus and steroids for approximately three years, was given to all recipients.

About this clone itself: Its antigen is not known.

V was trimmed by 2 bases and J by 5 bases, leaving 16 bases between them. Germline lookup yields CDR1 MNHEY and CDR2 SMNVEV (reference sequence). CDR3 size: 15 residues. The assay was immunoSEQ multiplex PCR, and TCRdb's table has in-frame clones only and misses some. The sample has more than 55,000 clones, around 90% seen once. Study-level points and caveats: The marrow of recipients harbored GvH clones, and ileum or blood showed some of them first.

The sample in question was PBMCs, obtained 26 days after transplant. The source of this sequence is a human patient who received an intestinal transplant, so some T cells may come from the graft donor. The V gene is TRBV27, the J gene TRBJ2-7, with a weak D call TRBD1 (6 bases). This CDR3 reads CASSLGAQGFNEQYF. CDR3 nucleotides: TGTGCCAGCAGTTTAGGGGCGCAGGGGTTCAACGAGCAGTACTTC.